The 5 T cell receptor beta chains below all came from one sample that was sequenced in a study of blood T cells in healthy people across ages. A sample-barcoded 5' primer and a J-beta primer mix were used in a second PCR of roughly 6 to 11 cycles. In TCRdb, the 5' RACE reads were re-called with MiXCR into one record per CDR3 protein. This sample has 800,000 to 1,300,000 distinct CDR3 sequences, with around 25% found just once. The same sample was also used in a study of T cells of mothers and their children.

Sequenced sample: blood. The receptors originated from a girl under 10 years old in good health.

This clonotype ranks as medium-sized. The rearrangement joins TRBV11-2 to TRBJ2-7; 7 bases fit TRBD2. CDR3 length: 17 residues. CDR1 is SGHAT and CDR2 is FQNNGV in the germline V gene. V trimming: 3 bases; J trimming: 4 bases; junction bases outside the gene matches: 15. CDR3 nucleotides: TGTGCCAGCAGCTTGGGGCGTGGGGAGCGGGACCTGTACGAGCAGTACTTC. The encoded protein is CASSLGRGERDLYEQYF. Full variable domain (missing parts from reference TRBV11-2 and TRBJ2-7): EAGVAQSPRYKIIEKRQSVAFWCNPISGHATLYWYQQILGQGPKLLIQFQNNGVVDDSQLPKDRFSAERLKGVDSTLKIQPAKLEDSAVYLCASSLGRGERDLYEQYFGPGTRLTVT.

The chain combines TRBV11-2 with TRBJ2-5; D may be TRBD2 (6 bases). The CDR3 loop spans 12 amino acids. Germline V lookup: CDR1 SGHAT, CDR2 FQNNGV. The ends were cut back, 9 bases at V and 5 bases at J, with 13 bases in the middle. Here the CDR3 reads CASQGGSETQYF. CDR3 in DNA: TGTGCCAGTCAAGGAGGGTCCGAGACCCAGTACTTC.

As concerns this clonotype: Relative to the germline gene, one junction end is altered; a read error may explain this. The J gene is TRBJ2-5, the V gene TRBV11-1, with 12 bases identical to TRBD2. Near its end, the DNA agrees better with TRBJ2-7, so the J call may be wrong. The CDR3 covers 15 residues. Looked up from germline, CDR1 is SGHAT and CDR2 is FQDESV (reference sequence). The CDR3 region has the DNA TGTGCCTGCAGCCGGACTAGCGGGAATGTCTACGAGCAGTACTTC. Its translation: CACSRTSGNVYEQYF.

The gene calls are TRBV5-1 and TRBJ1-1, with D possibly being TRBD1 (6 bases). The CDR3 has 15 residues. The ends were cut back, 0 bases at V and 5 bases at J, with 14 bases in the middle. CDR1 is SGHRS and CDR2 is YFSETQ in the germline V gene. The CDR3 spells CASSLEDGQKTEAFF. DNA for the CDR3: TGCGCCAGCAGCTTGGAAGACGGACAGAAGACTGAAGCTTTCTTT.

J is TRBJ1-4 and V is TRBV20-1, with unresolved D. The CDR3 runs to 14 residues. Germline V lookup: CDR1 DFQATT, CDR2 SNEGSKA (reference sequence). The ends were cut back, 2 bases at V and 7 bases at J, with 14 bases in the middle. In nucleotides, the CDR3 is TGCAGTGCTAGAACCGGGCCGACCGGTGAAAAACTGTTTTTT. Translation: CSARTGPTGEKLFF.